The T cell receptor beta chain described here comes from a study of blood T cell repertoires in COVID-19. In the study overall: From the United States, Italy and Spain came samples of acute and convalescent COVID-19.

The germline V gene has CDR1 SGHAT and CDR2 FQNNGV. Unmatched junction bases numbered 4, after V lost 5 bases and J lost 4 bases. CDR3 length equals 15 residues. In the original processing: By means of reference gene primer amplification, nucleated cell counts were estimated. Clones were read by immunoSEQ multiplex PCR, and TCRdb kept only the in-frame ones, dropping some. The V and J calls and clone size come from that table; D and trimming were worked out from the DNA. The repertoire holds 230,000 or so clones, with roughly 84% as singletons. The sample was peripheral blood. This sequence joins TRBV11-2 and TRBJ2-1; 11 bases are a match to TRBD2. The sequence was collected from a man aged 50 to 60 with active or convalescent COVID-19. The CDR3 DNA reads TGTGCCAGCAGCCTTACTAGCGGGAGTTACAATGAGCAGTTCTTC. This encodes CASSLTSGSYNEQFF.